This T cell receptor beta chain is from a study of cytomegalovirus exposure and HLA in healthy donors. General observations from the study: Later analysis showed TCR association rates varying by HLA locus, highest for DRB1 and lowest for HLA-C. An Asian-associated ancestry cluster reportedly showed fewer N-insertions than the approximately 660-donor mean in a later analysis. 87-base-pair reads could not separate some V segments, including TRBV6-2 and TRBV6-3.

60 Vbeta and 13 Jbeta primers were used in PCR. Produced via immunoSEQ multiplex PCR; TCRdb's table is partial and in-frame only. The data contain 150,000 or so clones, over 70% of them seen just once; the ten biggest clones take up roughly 13%. The V and J ends lost 5 bases and 2 bases, in that order; junction bases with no gene match: 6. This CDR3 comprises 14 residues. Germline assignment: CDR1 MNHNS and CDR2 SASEGT. This clone was found once. Its matching antigen is unknown. The sequence derives from a man aged 25-45 years in good health and CMV-seropositive. The chain couples TRBV6-1 to TRBJ2-7, with 7 nucleotides matching TRBD1. The sample comprised PBMCs. CDR3 DNA sequence: TGTGCCAGCAGTAAGACAGGGAGCCCCTACGAGCAGTACTTC. It translates to CASSKTGSPYEQYF.